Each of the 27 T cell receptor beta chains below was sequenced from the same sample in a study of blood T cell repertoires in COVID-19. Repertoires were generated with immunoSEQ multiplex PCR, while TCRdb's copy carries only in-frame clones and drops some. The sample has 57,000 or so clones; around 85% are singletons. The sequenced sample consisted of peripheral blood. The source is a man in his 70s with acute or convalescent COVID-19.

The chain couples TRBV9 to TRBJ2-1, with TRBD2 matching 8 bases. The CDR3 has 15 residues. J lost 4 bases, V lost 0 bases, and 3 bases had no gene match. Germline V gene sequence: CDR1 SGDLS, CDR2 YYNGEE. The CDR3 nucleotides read TGTGCCAGCAGCGTAGTCAGCGGGGGTTACAATGAGCAGTTCTTC. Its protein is CASSVVSGGYNEQFF.

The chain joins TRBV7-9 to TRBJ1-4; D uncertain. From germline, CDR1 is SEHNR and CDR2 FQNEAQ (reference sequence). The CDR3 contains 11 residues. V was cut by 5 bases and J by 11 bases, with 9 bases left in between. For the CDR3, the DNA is TGTGCCAGCAGCATACAGAATAAACTGTTTTTT. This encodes CASSIQNKLFF.

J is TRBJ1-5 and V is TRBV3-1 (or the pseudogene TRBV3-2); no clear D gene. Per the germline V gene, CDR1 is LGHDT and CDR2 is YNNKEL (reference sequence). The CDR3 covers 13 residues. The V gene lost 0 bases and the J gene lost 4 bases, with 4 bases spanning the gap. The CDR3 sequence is CASSQDTNQPQHF. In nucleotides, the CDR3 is TGTGCCAGCAGCCAAGACACAAATCAGCCCCAGCATTTT.

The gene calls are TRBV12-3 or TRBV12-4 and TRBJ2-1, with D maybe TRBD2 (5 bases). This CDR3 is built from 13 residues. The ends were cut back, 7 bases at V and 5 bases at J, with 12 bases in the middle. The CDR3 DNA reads TGTGCCAGCAAATGGACTGGAAACAATGAGCAGTTCTTC. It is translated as CASKWTGNNEQFF.

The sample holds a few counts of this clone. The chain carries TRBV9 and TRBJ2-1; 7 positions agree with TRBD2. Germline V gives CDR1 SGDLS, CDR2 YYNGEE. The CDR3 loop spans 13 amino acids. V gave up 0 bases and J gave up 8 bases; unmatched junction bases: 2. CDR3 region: CASSVGTRYEQFF. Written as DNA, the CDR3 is TGTGCCAGCAGCGTAGGGACTAGGTATGAGCAGTTCTTC. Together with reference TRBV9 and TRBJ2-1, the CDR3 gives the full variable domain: DSGVTQTPKHLITATGQRVTLRCSPRSGDLSVYWYQQSLDQGLQFLIQYYNGEERAKGNILERFSAQQFPDLHSELNLSSLELGDSALYFCASSVGTRYEQFFGPGTRLTVL.

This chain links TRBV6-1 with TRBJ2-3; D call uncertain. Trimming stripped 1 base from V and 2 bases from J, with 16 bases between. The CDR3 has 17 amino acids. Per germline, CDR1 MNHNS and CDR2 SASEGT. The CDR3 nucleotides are TGTGCCAGCAGTGAAGGGGTGGCGGAAAGATTCACAGATACGCAGTATTTT. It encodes CASSEGVAERFTDTQYF.

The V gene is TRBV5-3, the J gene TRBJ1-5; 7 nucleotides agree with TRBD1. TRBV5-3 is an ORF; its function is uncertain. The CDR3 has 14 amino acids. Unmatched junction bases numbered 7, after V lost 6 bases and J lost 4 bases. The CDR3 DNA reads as TGTGCCAGAACCACTGACAGGGATAATCAGCCCCAGCATTTT. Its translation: CARTTDRDNQPQHF.

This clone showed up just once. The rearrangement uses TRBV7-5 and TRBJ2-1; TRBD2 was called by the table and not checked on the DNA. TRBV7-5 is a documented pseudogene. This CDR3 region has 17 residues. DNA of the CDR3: TGTGCCAGAAGCCCAACCCGGACTAGCGGGGGATACAATGAGCAGTTCTTC. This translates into CARSPTRTSGGYNEQFF.

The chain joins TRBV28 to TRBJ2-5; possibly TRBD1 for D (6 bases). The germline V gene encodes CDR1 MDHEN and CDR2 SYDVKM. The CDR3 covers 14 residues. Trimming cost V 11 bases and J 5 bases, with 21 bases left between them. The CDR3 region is CASAVQTGSETQYF. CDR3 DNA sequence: TGTGCCTCAGCAGTTCAAACAGGGTCGGAGACCCAGTACTTC.

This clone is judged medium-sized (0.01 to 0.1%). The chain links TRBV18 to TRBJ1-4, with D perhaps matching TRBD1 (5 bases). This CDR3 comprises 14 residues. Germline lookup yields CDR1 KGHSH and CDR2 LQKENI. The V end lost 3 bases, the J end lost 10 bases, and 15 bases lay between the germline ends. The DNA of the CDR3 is TGTGCCAGCTCACCGAGCGGGACGTACGGAAAACTGTTTTTT. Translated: CASSPSGTYGKLFF.

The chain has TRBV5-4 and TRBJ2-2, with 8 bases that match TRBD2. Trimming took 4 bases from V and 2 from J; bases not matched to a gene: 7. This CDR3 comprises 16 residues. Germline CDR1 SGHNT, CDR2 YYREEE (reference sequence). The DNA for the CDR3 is TGTGCCAGCAGCCAACCCGGGGGGGCCAACACCGGGGAGCTGTTTTTT. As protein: CASSQPGGANTGELFF.

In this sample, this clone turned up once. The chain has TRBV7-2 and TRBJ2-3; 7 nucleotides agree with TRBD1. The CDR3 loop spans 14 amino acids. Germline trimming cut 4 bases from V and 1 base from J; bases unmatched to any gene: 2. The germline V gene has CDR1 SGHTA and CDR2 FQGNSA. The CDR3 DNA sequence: TGTGCCAGCAGCTCCGGGACAGGCACAGATACGCAGTATTTT. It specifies CASSSGTGTDTQYF.

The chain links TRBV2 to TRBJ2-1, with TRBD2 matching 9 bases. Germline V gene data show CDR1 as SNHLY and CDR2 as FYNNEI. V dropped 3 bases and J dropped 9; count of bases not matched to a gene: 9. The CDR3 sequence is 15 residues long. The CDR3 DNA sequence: TGTGCCAGCAGTGATGGCGGGGGGGCCGGGATTGAGCAGTTCTTC. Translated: CASSDGGGAGIEQFF.

CDR3 residues: CASRSDSISNQPQHF. The CDR3 DNA is TGTGCCAGCAGGTCGGACAGTATAAGCAATCAGCCCCAGCATTTT. This rearrangement joins TRBV2 to TRBJ1-5; a possible D gene is TRBD1 (6 bases). CDR3 size: 15 residues. Germline assignment: CDR1 SNHLY and CDR2 FYNNEI. V lost 6 bases to trimming and J lost 1 base, with 13 bases between them.

CDR3 sequence: CASSLKLAPLRETQYF. The CDR3 DNA sequence: TGTGCCAGCAGCTTGAAGCTAGCCCCTCTTAGAGAGACCCAGTACTTC. This chain connects TRBV5-5 to TRBJ2-5, with D possibly TRBD2 on 5 matching bases. From germline, CDR1 is SGHKS and CDR2 YYEKEE (reference sequence). The length of the CDR3 is 16 residues. V dropped 1 base and J dropped 4 bases, with 17 bases sitting between them.

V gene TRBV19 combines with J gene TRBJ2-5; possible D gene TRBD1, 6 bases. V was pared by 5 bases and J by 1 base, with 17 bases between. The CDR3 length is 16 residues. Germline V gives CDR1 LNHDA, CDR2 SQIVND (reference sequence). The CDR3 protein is CASSVRPEGVQETQYF. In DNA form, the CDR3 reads TGTGCCAGTAGTGTCAGACCCGAGGGGGTCCAAGAGACCCAGTACTTC.

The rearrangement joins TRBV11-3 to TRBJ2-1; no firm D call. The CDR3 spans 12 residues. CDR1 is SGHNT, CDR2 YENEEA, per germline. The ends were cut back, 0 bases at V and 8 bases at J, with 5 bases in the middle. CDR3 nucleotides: TGTGCCAGCAGCTTAGATACGGATGAGCAGTTCTTC. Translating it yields CASSLDTDEQFF.

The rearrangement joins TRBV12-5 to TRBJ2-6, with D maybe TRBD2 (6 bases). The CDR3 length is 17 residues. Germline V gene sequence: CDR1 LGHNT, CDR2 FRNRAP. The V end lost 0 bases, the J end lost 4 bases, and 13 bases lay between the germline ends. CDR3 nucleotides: TGTGCTAGTGGTTTGGTACCCGGGGGATTCGGGGCCAACGTCCTGACTTTC. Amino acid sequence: CASGLVPGGFGANVLTF.

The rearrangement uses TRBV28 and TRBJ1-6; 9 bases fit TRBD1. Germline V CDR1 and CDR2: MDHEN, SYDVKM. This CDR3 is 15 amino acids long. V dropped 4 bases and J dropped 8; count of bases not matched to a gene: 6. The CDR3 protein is CASSSPGQGYSPLHF. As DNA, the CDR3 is TGTGCCAGCAGTTCCCCGGGACAGGGTTATTCACCCCTCCACTTT.

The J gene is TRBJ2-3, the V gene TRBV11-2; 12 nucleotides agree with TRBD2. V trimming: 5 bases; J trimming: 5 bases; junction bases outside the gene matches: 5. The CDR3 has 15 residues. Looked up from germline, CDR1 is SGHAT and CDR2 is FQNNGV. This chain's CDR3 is CASSRLAGAEDTQYF. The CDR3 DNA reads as TGTGCCAGCAGCCGACTAGCGGGGGCGGAAGATACGCAGTATTTT.

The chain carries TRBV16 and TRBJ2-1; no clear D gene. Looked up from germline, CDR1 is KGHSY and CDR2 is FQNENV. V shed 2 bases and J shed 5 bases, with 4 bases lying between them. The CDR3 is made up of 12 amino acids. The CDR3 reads CASSQANNEQFF. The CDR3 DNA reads TGTGCCAGCAGCCAAGCTAACAATGAGCAGTTCTTC.

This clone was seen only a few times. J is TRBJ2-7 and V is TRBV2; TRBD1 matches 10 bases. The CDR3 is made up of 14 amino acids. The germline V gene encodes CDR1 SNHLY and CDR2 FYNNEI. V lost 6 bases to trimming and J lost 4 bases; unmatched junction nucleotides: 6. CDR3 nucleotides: TGTGCCAGCAGGGCCGGACAGGGGGGGTACGAGCAGTACTTC. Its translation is CASRAGQGGYEQYF. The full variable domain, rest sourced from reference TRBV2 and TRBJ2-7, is EPEVTQTPSHQVTQMGQEVILRCVPISNHLYFYWYRQILGQKVEFLVSFYNNEISEKSEIFDDQFSVERPDGSNFTLKIRSTKLEDSAMYFCASRAGQGGYEQYFGPGTRLTVT.

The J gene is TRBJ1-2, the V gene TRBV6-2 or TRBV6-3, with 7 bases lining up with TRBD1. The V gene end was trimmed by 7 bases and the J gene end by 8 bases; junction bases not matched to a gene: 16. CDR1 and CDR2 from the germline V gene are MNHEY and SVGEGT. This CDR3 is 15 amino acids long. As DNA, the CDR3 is TGTGCCAGCACCCCGTGGGGACAGTCGACGAAGGGCTACACCTTC. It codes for CASTPWGQSTKGYTF.

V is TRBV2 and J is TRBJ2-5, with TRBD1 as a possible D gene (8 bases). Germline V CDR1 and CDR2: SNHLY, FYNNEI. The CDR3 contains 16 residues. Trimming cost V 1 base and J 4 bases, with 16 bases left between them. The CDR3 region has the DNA TGTGCCAGCAGTGAAGGGACAGGGCGCGGGGGAGAGACCCAGTACTTC. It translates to CASSEGTGRGGETQYF.

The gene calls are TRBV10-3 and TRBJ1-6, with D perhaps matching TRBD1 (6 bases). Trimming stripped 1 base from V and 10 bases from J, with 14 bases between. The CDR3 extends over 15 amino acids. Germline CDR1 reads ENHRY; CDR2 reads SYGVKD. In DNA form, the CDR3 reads TGTGCCATCAGTGAGTGGGCGGGGGCGCAGTCACCCCTCCACTTT. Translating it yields CAISEWAGAQSPLHF.

CDR3 coding DNA: TGTGCCAGCCCCTTCGGGGACAGGGGTGACACAGATACGCAGTATTTT. Translation: CASPFGDRGDTDTQYF. The chain uses TRBV21-1 and TRBJ2-3; the D call in the table, TRBD1, was not verified against the DNA. TRBV21-1 is a documented pseudogene. CDR3 size: 16 residues.

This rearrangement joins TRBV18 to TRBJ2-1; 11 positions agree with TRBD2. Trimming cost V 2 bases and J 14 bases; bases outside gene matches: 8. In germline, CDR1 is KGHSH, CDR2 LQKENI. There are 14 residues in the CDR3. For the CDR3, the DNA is TGTGCCAGCTCACCAGGGACTAGCGGCCGAGGTGAGTTCTTC. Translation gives CASSPGTSGRGEFF.